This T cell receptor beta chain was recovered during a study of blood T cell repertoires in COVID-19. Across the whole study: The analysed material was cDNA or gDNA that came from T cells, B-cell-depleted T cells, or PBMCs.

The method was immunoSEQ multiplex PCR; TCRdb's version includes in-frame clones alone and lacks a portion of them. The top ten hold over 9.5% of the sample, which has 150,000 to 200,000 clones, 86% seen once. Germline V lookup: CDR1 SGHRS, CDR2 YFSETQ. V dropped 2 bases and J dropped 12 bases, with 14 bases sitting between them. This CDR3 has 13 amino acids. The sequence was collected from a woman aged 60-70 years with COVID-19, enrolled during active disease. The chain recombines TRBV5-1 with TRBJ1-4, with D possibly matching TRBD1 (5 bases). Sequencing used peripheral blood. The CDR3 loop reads CASSFNAGFELFF. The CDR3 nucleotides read TGCGCCAGCAGCTTTAACGCAGGGTTCGAACTGTTTTTT.